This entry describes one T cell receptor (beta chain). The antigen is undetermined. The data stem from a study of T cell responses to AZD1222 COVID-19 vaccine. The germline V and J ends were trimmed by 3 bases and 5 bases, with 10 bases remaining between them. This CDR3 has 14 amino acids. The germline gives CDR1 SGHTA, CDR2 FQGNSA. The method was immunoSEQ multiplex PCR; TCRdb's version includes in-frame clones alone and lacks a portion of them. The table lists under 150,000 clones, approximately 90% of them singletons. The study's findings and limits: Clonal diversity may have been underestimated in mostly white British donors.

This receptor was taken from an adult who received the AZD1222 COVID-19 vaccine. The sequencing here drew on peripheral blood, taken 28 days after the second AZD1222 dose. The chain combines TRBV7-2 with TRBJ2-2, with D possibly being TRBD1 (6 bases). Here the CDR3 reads CASSFAGVTGELFF. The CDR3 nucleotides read TGTGCCAGCAGCTTCGCAGGGGTGACCGGGGAGCTGTTTTTT.